This TCR beta chain came from a study of glioma-infiltrating T cells after dendritic cell vaccination. Data came from immunoSEQ multiplex PCR; TCRdb stores just in-frame clones and leaves some out. The sample has about 64,000 clones; 82% are singletons. Trimming stripped 6 bases from V and 4 bases from J, with 15 bases between. Germline CDR1 and CDR2: MNHNY and SVGAGI (reference sequence). This CDR3 is built from 14 residues. The material sequenced was blood, taken before dendritic cell vaccination. The sequence derives from a human donor with glioblastoma. This chain links TRBV6-6 with TRBJ1-2, with D unclear. CDR3 sequence: CASSYPLSFYGYTF. Written as DNA, the CDR3 is TGTGCCAGCAGCTATCCCCTGTCCTTCTATGGCTACACCTTC.